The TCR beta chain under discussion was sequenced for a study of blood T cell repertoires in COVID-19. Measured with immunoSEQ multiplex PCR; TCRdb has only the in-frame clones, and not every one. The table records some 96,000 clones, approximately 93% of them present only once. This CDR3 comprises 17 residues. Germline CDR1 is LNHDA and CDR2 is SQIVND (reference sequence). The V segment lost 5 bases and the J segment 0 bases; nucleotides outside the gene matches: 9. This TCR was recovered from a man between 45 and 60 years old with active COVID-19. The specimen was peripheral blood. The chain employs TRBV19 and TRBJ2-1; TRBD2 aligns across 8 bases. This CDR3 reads CASSSVAGGHSYNEQFF. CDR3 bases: TGTGCCAGTAGTTCCGTGGCGGGGGGTCACTCCTACAATGAGCAGTTCTTC.